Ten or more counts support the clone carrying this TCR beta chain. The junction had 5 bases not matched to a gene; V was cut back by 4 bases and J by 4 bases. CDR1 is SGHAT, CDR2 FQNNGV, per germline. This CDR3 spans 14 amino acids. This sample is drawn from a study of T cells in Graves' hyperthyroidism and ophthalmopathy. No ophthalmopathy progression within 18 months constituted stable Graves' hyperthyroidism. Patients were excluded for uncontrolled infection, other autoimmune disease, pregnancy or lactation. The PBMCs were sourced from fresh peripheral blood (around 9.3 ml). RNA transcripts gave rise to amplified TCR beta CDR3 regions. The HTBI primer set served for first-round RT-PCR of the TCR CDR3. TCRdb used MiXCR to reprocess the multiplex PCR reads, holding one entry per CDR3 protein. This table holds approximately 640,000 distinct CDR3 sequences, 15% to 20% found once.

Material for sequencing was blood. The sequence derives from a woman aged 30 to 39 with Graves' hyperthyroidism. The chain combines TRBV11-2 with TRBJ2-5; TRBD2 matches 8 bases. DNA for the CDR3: TGTGCCAGCAGCTCACGGACTAGCTTAGAGACCCAGTACTTC. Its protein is CASSSRTSLETQYF.